One T cell receptor beta chain is described in this entry. The antigen this receptor binds is unknown. No base quality information exists; no much larger clone differs at one position. The collaborating institutions used their own protocols to collect whole blood in K2EDTA tubes. Collaborator samples were shipped for TCRbeta analysis as frozen whole blood, isolated PBMCs, or DNA extracted from either sample type. CDR1 and CDR2, per the germline V gene (reference sequence), are MNHNY and SVGAGI. The junction shows trimming of 5 bases on V and 5 bases on J, plus 6 bases between the germline ends. The CDR3 runs 12 residues from the cysteine to the phenylalanine. The retained sequence is limited to the CDR3, 36 bases, with the frame set at the first base. These data originate in a study of blood T cell repertoires in COVID-19 (dated by TCRdb to the early 2020s). Study-wide context: Samples covering the acute and convalescent phases of COVID-19 were provided by collaborators in the United States, Italy and Spain. The prospective study material was composed of cDNA or gDNA derived from T cells, B-cell-depleted T cells, or PBMCs. The repertoires were made available in a free public database intended to serve as a resource for research on the immune response to SARS-CoV-2. A de-identified subject ID, COVID-19 status, age in years and sex were almost always included in the sample metadata. Where available, HLA class I and class II types were obtained from metadata supplied by the sample provider rather than from assay-based typing. The samples were drawn from the first 160 participants of the ongoing ImmuneRACE study and from more than 1,000 subjects provided by 6 global collaborators. The dataset comprised deeply sampled blood TCRbeta repertoires from subjects exposed to, actively infected with, or recovered from COVID-19.

Overall results and qualifications from the work: The amount of clinical and demographic metadata varied by source and participant and was provided uncurated.

The immunoSEQ Assay, a bias-controlled multiplex PCR, was used to amplify TCRbeta CDR3 regions from genomic DNA. On the study's bioinformatics: Within the assay, amplification of reference gene primers was used to estimate how many nucleated cells each sample contained. To quantify the absolute abundance of each unique TCRbeta CDR3 rearrangement, sequence reads were collapsed and filtered. For each sample, productive Simpson clonality was calculated as the square root of Simpson's diversity index across productive rearrangements. Drawn from immuneACCESS, this table holds only the in-frame rearrangements with V and J called that TCRdb kept. Clones are partly lost; checked studies trace under half to an unresolved V gene and leave the rest unexplained. The DNA gave D and trimming, while V, J and clone size come from that table. For this sample there are about 100,000 clones; 88% appear just once. The ten largest account for more than 5.5% of the sample.

The source of this sequence is a woman aged 55-70 years with acute or convalescent COVID-19. Sequencing was done on a sample of peripheral blood. This sequence uses TRBV6-6 and TRBJ2-2; no D gene is confidently identified. CDR3 protein: CASSSPTGELFF. The DNA sequence follows: TGTGCCAGCAGTAGCCCGACCGGGGAGCTGTTTTTT.